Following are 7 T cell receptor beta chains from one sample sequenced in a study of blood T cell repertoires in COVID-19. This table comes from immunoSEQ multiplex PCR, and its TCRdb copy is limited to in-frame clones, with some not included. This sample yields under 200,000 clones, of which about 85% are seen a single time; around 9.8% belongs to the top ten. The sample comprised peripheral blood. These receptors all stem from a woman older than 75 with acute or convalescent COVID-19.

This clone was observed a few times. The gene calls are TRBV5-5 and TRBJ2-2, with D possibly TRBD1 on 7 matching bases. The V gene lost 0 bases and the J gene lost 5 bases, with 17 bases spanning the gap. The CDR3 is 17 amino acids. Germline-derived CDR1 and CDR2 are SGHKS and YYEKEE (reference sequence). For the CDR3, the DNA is TGTGCCAGCAGCTTGGCTCCAGGGAGGACAGGTACCGGGGAGCTGTTTTTT. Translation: CASSLAPGRTGTGELFF.

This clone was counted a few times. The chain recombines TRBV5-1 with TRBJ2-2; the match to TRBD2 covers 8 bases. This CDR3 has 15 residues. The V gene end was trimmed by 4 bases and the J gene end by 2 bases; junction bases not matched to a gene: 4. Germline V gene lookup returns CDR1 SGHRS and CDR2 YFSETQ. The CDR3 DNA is TGCGCCAGCAGCAACCTAGCGGGCAACACCGGGGAGCTGTTTTTT. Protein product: CASSNLAGNTGELFF.

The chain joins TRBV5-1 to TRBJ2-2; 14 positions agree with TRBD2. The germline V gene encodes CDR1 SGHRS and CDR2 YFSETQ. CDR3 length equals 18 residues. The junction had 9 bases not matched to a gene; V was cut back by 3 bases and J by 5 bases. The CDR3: CASSSKGTSGRRTGELFF. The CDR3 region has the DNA TGCGCCAGCAGCTCCAAAGGGACTAGCGGGAGAAGGACCGGGGAGCTGTTTTTT.

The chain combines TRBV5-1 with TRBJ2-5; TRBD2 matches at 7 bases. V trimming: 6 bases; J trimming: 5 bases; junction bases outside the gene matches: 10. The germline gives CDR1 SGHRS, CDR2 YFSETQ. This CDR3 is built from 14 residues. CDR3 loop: CASKLGTTGETQYF. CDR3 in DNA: TGCGCCAGCAAACTCGGGACTACTGGGGAGACCCAGTACTTC.

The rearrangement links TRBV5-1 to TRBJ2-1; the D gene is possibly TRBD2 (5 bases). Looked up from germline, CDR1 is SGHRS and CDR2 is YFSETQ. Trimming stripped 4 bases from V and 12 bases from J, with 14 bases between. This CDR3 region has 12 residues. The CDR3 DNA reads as TGCGCCAGCAGCCCCCGAGAGGAGGTGCAGTTCTTC. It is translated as CASSPREEVQFF.

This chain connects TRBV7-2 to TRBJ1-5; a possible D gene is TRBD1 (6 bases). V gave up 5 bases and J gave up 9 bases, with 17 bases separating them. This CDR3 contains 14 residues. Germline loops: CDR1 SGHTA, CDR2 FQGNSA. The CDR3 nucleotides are TGTGCCAGCAGCGTCGACAGGAATGTTGCGCCCCAGCATTTT. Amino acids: CASSVDRNVAPQHF.

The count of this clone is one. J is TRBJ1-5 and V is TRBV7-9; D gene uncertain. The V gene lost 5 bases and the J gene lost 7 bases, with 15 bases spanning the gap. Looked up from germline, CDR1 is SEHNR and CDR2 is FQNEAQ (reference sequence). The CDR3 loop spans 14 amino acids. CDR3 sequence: CASSPLTGGQPQHF. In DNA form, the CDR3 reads TGTGCCAGCAGCCCCCTTACGGGTGGACAGCCCCAGCATTTT.